This T cell receptor beta chain originates from a study of chemoradiotherapy in HPV16-positive cancers. Study as a whole: Candidate HPV-specific clones and shared TCR motifs came from a couple of HPV16-positive patients.

Using immunoSEQ multiplex PCR, the repertoire was profiled, and TCRdb retains in-frame clones only, with some absent. The sample includes 7,000 to 7,500 clones, 82% of them seen just once. The V end was cut by 0 bases, the J end by 0 bases, with 6 bases between. This CDR3 is 14 amino acids long. Germline values: CDR1 GTSNPN, CDR2 SVGIG (reference sequence). Repertoires were sampled repeatedly during chemoradiotherapy. Source: tumor tissue, taken from a patient who underwent chemoradiotherapy. The rearrangement joins TRBV30 to TRBJ1-3, with unresolved D. The TCR was taken from a human donor with HPV-associated anogenital cancer. Here the CDR3 DNA reads TGTGCCTGGAGTGTTGGTAGCTCTGGAAACACCATATATTTT. Translating it yields CAWSVGSSGNTIYF.